One sample yielded the 5 T cell receptor beta chains listed below, sequenced in a study of CD8 T cells in ankylosing spondylitis. The antigens of these receptors remain unknown. In TCRdb, the 5' RACE reads were re-called with MiXCR into one record per CDR3 protein. Of 100,000 or so distinct CDR3 sequences in the sample, about 9% were seen once. Overall study findings and caveats: A motif in TCR beta, a set of roughly eight highly homologous variants, appeared characteristic of ankylosing spondylitis blood.

The sample consisted of blood, either unsorted or a sorted T cell fraction (not recorded which). The receptor set was obtained from a male donor with ankylosing spondylitis.

This clonotype was recorded a few times. V is TRBV27 and J is TRBJ1-5; D gene unclear. V was shortened by 2 bases and J by 6 bases, with 8 bases between the two germline ends. The germline CDR1 and CDR2 sequences are MNHEY and SMNVEV (reference sequence). There are 13 residues in the CDR3. As DNA, the CDR3 is TGTGCCAGCAGTTTACACGAGACTCAGCCCCAGCATTTT. Translating gives CASSLHETQPQHF.

This chain links TRBV20-1 with TRBJ2-7; 7 bases fit TRBD1. V dropped 5 bases and J dropped 2; count of bases not matched to a gene: 3. The CDR3 is 12 amino acids. Germline lookup yields CDR1 DFQATT and CDR2 SNEGSKA (reference sequence). In DNA form, the CDR3 reads TGCAGTGCTCGGGACAGAGCCTACGAGCAGTACTTC. This encodes CSARDRAYEQYF.

The chain carries TRBV20-1 and TRBJ2-1, with a weak D call TRBD2 (5 bases). This CDR3 contains 16 residues. Germline V gene data show CDR1 as DFQATT and CDR2 as SNEGSKA (reference sequence). The V end was cut by 4 bases, the J end by 3 bases, with 19 bases between. CDR3 nucleotide sequence: TGCAGTGCTAAACCCCTGGGCGGAGACTACTACAATGAGCAGTTCTTC. Translated, it gives CSAKPLGGDYYNEQFF.

This clonotype was found many times. V gene TRBV6-2 or TRBV6-3 combines with J gene TRBJ2-1; 7 nucleotides line up with TRBD2. The CDR3 has 15 amino acids. Germline V gives CDR1 MNHEY, CDR2 SVGEGT. Trimming took 8 bases from V and 0 from J; bases not matched to a gene: 7. DNA of the CDR3: TGTGCCAGCCGAGCGGGGTGGAGCTCCTACAATGAGCAGTTCTTC. It translates to CASRAGWSSYNEQFF.

This clonotype was counted between two and nine times. This sequence joins TRBV18 and TRBJ2-5, with TRBD1 matching 8 bases. CDR3 size: 16 residues. Per germline, CDR1 KGHSH and CDR2 LQKENI. Trimming cost V 2 bases and J 4 bases; bases outside gene matches: 9. CDR3 amino acids: CASSPAGGHGRETQYF. In DNA form, the CDR3 reads TGTGCCAGCTCACCAGCAGGGGGCCACGGTCGAGAGACCCAGTACTTC.